The 8 T cell receptor beta chains listed next were all sequenced from one sample in a study of CD8+CD57+ T cells in acquired aplastic anemia (dated by TCRdb to between 2018 and 2020). Instrument on record: Illumina HiSeq 2000. Profiling of TCR beta VDJ combinations and CDR3 sequences used genomic DNA as the template. TCRdb reprocessed the public reads (quality trimming at Q25 with fastp, clone calling with MiXCR) and kept in-frame beta chains. Entries that share a CDR3 protein sequence are merged under the most common genes and DNA. For this sample the table gives 150,000 to 200,000 distinct CDR3 sequences, of which approximately 60% were detected only once. The top ten clonotypes cover roughly 44% of the sample. The source material was sorted CD4+, CD8+, or CD8+CD57+ T cells (not recorded which) from PBMCs. Source of these receptors: a human donor in good health.

This clonotype was seen at least ten times. This chain uses TRBV11-3 with TRBJ1-2, with TRBD1 matching 7 bases. From germline, CDR1 is SGHNT and CDR2 YENEEA. V shed 5 bases and J 4 bases; nucleotides not matched to a gene: 4. The CDR3 covers 13 residues. CDR3 amino acids: CASSPGTAYGYTF. The CDR3 bases are TGTGCCAGCAGCCCCGGGACAGCCTATGGCTACACCTTC.

The chain links TRBV6-5 to TRBJ2-7; D gene uncertain. V gave up 5 bases and J gave up 4 bases, with 6 bases separating them. Germline-derived CDR1 and CDR2 are MNHEY and SVGAGI. CDR3 length: 11 amino acids. The CDR3 DNA is TGTGCCAGCAGTAGGTTGTACGAGCAGTACTTC. Protein: CASSRLYEQYF.

This clonotype occurred many times. The J gene is TRBJ1-1, the V gene TRBV19; D ambiguous. The CDR3 contains 15 residues. The V end was cut by 3 bases, the J end by 1 base, with 12 bases between. The germline CDR1 and CDR2 sequences are LNHDA and SQIVND (reference sequence). The CDR3 sequence is CASSMYWAGNTEAFF. CDR3 nucleotide sequence: TGTGCCAGTAGTATGTATTGGGCAGGGAACACTGAAGCTTTCTTT.

The gene calls are TRBV7-8 and TRBJ2-5; the D is unclear. The CDR3 consists of 17 residues. Trimming removed 1 base from V and 2 bases from J, with 17 bases in between. Germline CDR1 and CDR2: SGHVS and FQNEAQ. CDR3 sequence: CASSLDLLSPDQETQYF. The CDR3 DNA follows: TGTGCCAGCAGCTTAGATCTTCTTTCCCCGGATCAAGAGACCCAGTACTTC.

CDR3 bases: TGTGCCAGCAGTCGATCACTAGCGGAGCTTTACAATGAGCAGTTCTTC. Translating gives CASSRSLAELYNEQFF. The V and J genes are TRBV6-5 and TRBJ2-1, with 8 bases that match TRBD2. This CDR3 has 16 amino acids. Germline loops: CDR1 MNHEY, CDR2 SVGAGI. Germline trimming cut 5 bases from V and 4 bases from J; bases unmatched to any gene: 10.

The chain recombines TRBV9 with TRBJ2-3; D gene ambiguous. The CDR3 contains 13 residues. Germline lookup yields CDR1 SGDLS and CDR2 YYNGEE. Trimming removed 3 bases from V and 2 bases from J, with 7 bases in between. CDR3 sequence reads: CASSADNTDTQYF. CDR3 bases: TGTGCCAGCAGCGCAGACAACACAGATACGCAGTATTTT.

The chain employs TRBV20-1 and TRBJ2-1; 11 bases agree with TRBD2. This CDR3 spans 14 amino acids. The germline gives CDR1 DFQATT, CDR2 SNEGSKA (reference sequence). The V gene end was trimmed by 4 bases and the J gene end by 6 bases; junction bases not matched to a gene: 5. For the CDR3, the DNA is TGCAGTGCTATTAGCGGGAGGGCCGCCAATGAGCAGTTCTTC. Amino acids: CSAISGRAANEQFF.

Worth noting for this clonotype: One junction end does not reproduce the germline sequence, and a read error may be involved. This rearrangement joins TRBV2 to TRBJ2-5; D may correspond to TRBD1 or TRBD2 (5 bases each). CDR1 and CDR2 from the germline V gene are SNHLY and FYNNEI. The CDR3 is made up of 13 amino acids. DNA for the CDR3: TGTGCCAGCAGTGTGGCGGTAGGGGTACGAGGGGACTTC. It encodes CASSVAVGVRGDF.